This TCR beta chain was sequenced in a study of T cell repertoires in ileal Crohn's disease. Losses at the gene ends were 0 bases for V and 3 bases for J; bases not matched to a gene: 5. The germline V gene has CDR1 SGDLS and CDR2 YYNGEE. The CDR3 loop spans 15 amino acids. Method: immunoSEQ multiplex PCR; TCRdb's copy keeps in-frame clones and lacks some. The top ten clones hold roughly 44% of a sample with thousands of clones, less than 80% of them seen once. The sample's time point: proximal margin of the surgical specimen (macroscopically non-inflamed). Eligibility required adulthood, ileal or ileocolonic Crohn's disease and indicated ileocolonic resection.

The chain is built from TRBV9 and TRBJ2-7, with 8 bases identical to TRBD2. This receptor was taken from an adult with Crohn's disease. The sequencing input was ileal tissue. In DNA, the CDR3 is TGTGCCAGCAGCGTAGAAAGCGGGAGACGCTACGAGCAGTACTTC. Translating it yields CASSVESGRRYEQYF.